This T cell receptor (beta chain) appears in the sequencing data of a study of blood T cell repertoires in COVID-19. Looked up from germline, CDR1 is SGHTA and CDR2 is FQGNSA. The junction had 4 bases not matched to a gene; V was cut back by 2 bases and J by 5 bases. This CDR3 is 14 amino acids long. Here immunoSEQ multiplex PCR was the method, and the copy in TCRdb shows in-frame clones only, minus some. This sample yields around 300,000 clones, of which around nine tenths are seen a single time; 1% belongs to the top ten. The sequence was collected from a middle-aged man with active or convalescent COVID-19. The chain joins TRBV7-2 to TRBJ1-2; the match to TRBD1 covers 8 bases. Sequenced sample: peripheral blood. CDR3 coding DNA: TGTGCCAGCAGCTTAAGTGGGACAGGTTATGGCTACACCTTC. The encoded protein is CASSLSGTGYGYTF.